The 32 T cell receptor beta chains given below trace back to one sample, sequenced in a study of neurological immune-mediated disorders. TCRdb reprocessed the 5' RACE reads with MiXCR, giving one entry per CDR3 protein. The table includes tens of thousands of distinct CDR3 sequences, 4.5% detected once. The sequenced sample consisted of PBMCs. The source is a man under 40 with multiple sclerosis.

This clonotype was counted at least ten times. This chain joins TRBV7-2 and TRBJ1-2, with D possibly being TRBD1 (5 bases). This CDR3 region has 15 residues. V gave up 0 bases and J gave up 2 bases, with 10 bases separating them. The germline V gene encodes CDR1 SGHTA and CDR2 FQGNSA. The CDR3 coding sequence is TGTGCCAGCAGCTTAGCGGGGCGGGAAAACTATGGCTACACCTTC. The encoded protein is CASSLAGRENYGYTF.

The sample holds many counts of this clonotype. The chain uses TRBV5-1 and TRBJ1-2, with D unclear. The CDR3 runs 14 residues. Per the germline V gene, CDR1 is SGHRS and CDR2 is YFSETQ. V was clipped by 2 bases and J by 1 base, with 9 bases between them. CDR3 amino acids: CASSLHPDNYGYTF. The CDR3 DNA follows: TGCGCCAGCAGCTTACATCCAGATAACTATGGCTACACCTTC.

This clonotype has a count of ten or more. The J gene is TRBJ1-1, the V gene TRBV20-1; D gene uncertain. V shed 8 bases and J shed 0 bases, with 13 bases lying between them. CDR1 and CDR2 from the germline V gene are DFQATT and SNEGSKA (reference sequence). The CDR3 extends over 13 amino acids. In DNA, the CDR3 is TGCAGTTCAAGACGGGTGATGAACACTGAAGCTTTCTTT. It encodes CSSRRVMNTEAFF.

This clonotype was detected many times. The chain employs TRBV5-5 and TRBJ1-4; D not certain. The V end lost 0 bases, the J end lost 4 bases, and 4 bases lay between the germline ends. CDR3 length: 13 residues. In germline, CDR1 is SGHKS, CDR2 YYEKEE (reference sequence). The CDR3 sequence is CASSLEDNEKLFF. The DNA of the CDR3 is TGTGCCAGCAGCTTGGAGGATAATGAAAAACTGTTTTTT.

There are many counts of this clonotype. The CDR3 is CASSWELKETQYF. The CDR3 DNA sequence: TGCGCCAGCAGCTGGGAGTTGAAAGAGACCCAGTACTTC. The chain combines TRBV5-1 with TRBJ2-5; a weak D match, TRBD2 (5 bases). Trimming took off 3 bases at V and 3 bases at J, with 9 bases between the two ends. CDR3 length: 13 residues. Germline-derived CDR1 and CDR2 are SGHRS and YFSETQ.

The sample holds many counts of this clonotype. V and J are TRBV5-5 and TRBJ2-1; D is tentatively TRBD1 or TRBD2 (5 bases each). V lost 5 bases and J 7 bases, leaving 22 bases between the germline ends. There are 16 residues in the CDR3. Germline V gene data show CDR1 as SGHKS and CDR2 as YYEKEE (reference sequence). CDR3 protein: CASRRSGGTWGNEQFF. In DNA, the CDR3 is TGTGCCAGCAGACGATCTGGGGGAACGTGGGGGAATGAGCAGTTCTTC.

V is TRBV2 and J is TRBJ1-2; no firm D call. This CDR3 comprises 15 residues. The germline gives CDR1 SNHLY, CDR2 FYNNEI. V was shortened by 5 bases and J by 4 bases, with 17 bases between the two germline ends. The CDR3 sequence: CASSNSGKGGYGYTF. The CDR3 nucleotides read TGTGCCAGCAGTAACTCGGGAAAGGGTGGCTATGGCTACACCTTC.

This chain connects TRBV5-1 to TRBJ2-1, with 10 bases identical to TRBD1. Per the germline V gene, CDR1 is SGHRS and CDR2 is YFSETQ. J was trimmed by 4 bases and V by 3 bases; bases with no gene match: 7. The CDR3 has 16 amino acids. The CDR3, as DNA: TGCGCCAGCAGCTGGGACATGGACAGGGGGTACAATGAGCAGTTCTTC. Translating gives CASSWDMDRGYNEQFF.

This clonotype has a count of ten or more. The chain joins TRBV24-1 to TRBJ1-2, with unresolved D. Trimming removed 5 bases from V and 8 bases from J, with 8 bases in between. CDR1 is KGHDR, CDR2 SFDVKD, per germline. This CDR3 is built from 11 residues. The CDR3: CATSGAGGYTF. In nucleotides, the CDR3 is TGTGCCACCAGTGGGGCGGGCGGCTACACCTTC.

This clonotype occurred many times. CDR3 in DNA: TGCGCCAGCAGCTTGGACGGGACAGATACGCAGTATTTT. Translated, it gives CASSLDGTDTQYF. The genes are TRBV5-1 and TRBJ2-3; no firm D call. CDR1 and CDR2 from the germline V gene are SGHRS and YFSETQ. This CDR3 comprises 13 residues. V gave up 0 bases and J gave up 3 bases, with 5 bases separating them. The full variable domain, its missing parts supplied by reference TRBV5-1 and TRBJ2-3, is KAGVTQTPRYLIKTRGQQVTLSCSPISGHRSVSWYQQTPGQGLQFLFEYFSETQRNKGNFPGRFSGRQFSNSRSEMNVSTLELGDSALYLCASSLDGTDTQYFGPGTRLTVL.

With regard to this clonotype: One junction end disagrees with the germline gene, perhaps due to a read error. This sequence joins TRBV3-1 and TRBJ1-1; 11 nucleotides agree with TRBD1. Germline lookup yields CDR1 LGHDT and CDR2 YNNKEL (reference sequence). The CDR3 loop spans 14 amino acids. CDR3 amino acids: CVSSLGQGGTEAFF. The CDR3 DNA follows: TGTGTCAGCAGCCTGGGACAGGGGGGCACTGAAGCTTTCTTT.

This clonotype came up many times. The chain has TRBV5-4 and TRBJ2-4; D is ambiguous. Germline CDR1 and CDR2: SGHNT and YYREEE (reference sequence). V dropped 4 bases and J dropped 2 bases, with 13 bases sitting between them. The CDR3 loop spans 15 amino acids. The DNA for the CDR3 is TGTGCCAGCAGCCTGACACTATCCACCAAAAACATTCAGTACTTC. The encoded protein is CASSLTLSTKNIQYF.

This clonotype was observed at least ten times. The V call is TRBV24-1, the J call TRBJ1-1; D unclear. V lost 5 bases and J 1 base, leaving 10 bases between the germline ends. This CDR3 region has 14 residues. The germline V gene has CDR1 KGHDR and CDR2 SFDVKD. The CDR3 reads CATSGGPGNTEAFF. The DNA of the CDR3 is TGTGCCACCAGTGGGGGTCCAGGGAACACTGAAGCTTTCTTT.

This clonotype was detected a few times. V and J are TRBV2 and TRBJ1-5, with D maybe TRBD1 (5 bases). The CDR3 has 14 amino acids. Germline values: CDR1 SNHLY, CDR2 FYNNEI. V was trimmed by 6 bases and J by 3 bases, leaving 12 bases between them. In nucleotides, the CDR3 is TGTGCCAGCAGGCATCGGGACCACAATCAGCCCCAGCATTTT. It encodes CASRHRDHNQPQHF. Based on the CDR3 plus reference TRBV2 and TRBJ1-5, the full variable domain is EPEVTQTPSHQVTQMGQEVILRCVPISNHLYFYWYRQILGQKVEFLVSFYNNEISEKSEIFDDQFSVERPDGSNFTLKIRSTKLEDSAMYFCASRHRDHNQPQHFGDGTRLSIL.

In this sample, this clonotype turned up many times. The V and J genes are TRBV7-2 and TRBJ2-3; TRBD2 might be the D (5 bases). The ends were cut back, 2 bases at V and 1 base at J, with 10 bases in the middle. The germline gives CDR1 SGHTA, CDR2 FQGNSA. The CDR3 runs to 15 residues. The CDR3 coding sequence is TGTGCCAGCAGCTTAAGGCGGGCTGGCACAGATACGCAGTATTTT. Its protein is CASSLRRAGTDTQYF.

In its sample, this clonotype was seen many times. This rearrangement joins TRBV11-2 to TRBJ1-2; 9 nucleotides match TRBD1. The length of the CDR3 is 16 residues. From germline, CDR1 is SGHAT and CDR2 FQNNGV. The V gene end was trimmed by 4 bases and the J gene end by 7 bases; junction bases not matched to a gene: 13. The CDR3 DNA reads TGTGCCAGCAGCTCCCCCTCGATGGACAGGGGCCGTGGCTACACCTTC. Its translation: CASSSPSMDRGRGYTF.

The sample holds many counts of this clonotype. This chain connects TRBV7-3 to TRBJ1-2; TRBD1 might be the D (5 bases). CDR1 SGHTA and CDR2 FQGTGA come from the germline V gene. Trimming took 3 bases from V and 4 from J, leaving 9 bases between them. The CDR3 is made up of 13 amino acids. The CDR3 protein is CASSLGGTYGYTF. Written as DNA, the CDR3 is TGTGCCAGCAGCTTGGGAGGGACCTATGGCTACACCTTC.

This clonotype was counted at least ten times. The chain has TRBV6-5 and TRBJ1-4; the D gene is possibly TRBD1 (5 bases). Germline V gene data show CDR1 as MNHEY and CDR2 as SVGAGI. Trimming left V 0 bases short and J 8 bases short, with 16 bases between. The CDR3 is made up of 16 amino acids. The CDR3 sequence is CASSYSSTGAGEKLFF. The CDR3 DNA reads as TGTGCCAGCAGTTACTCGAGTACCGGGGCCGGAGAAAAACTGTTTTTT.

This clonotype came up many times. J is TRBJ1-2 and V is TRBV20-1; 10 bases fit TRBD1. Germline V gives CDR1 DFQATT, CDR2 SNEGSKA (reference sequence). The CDR3 loop spans 15 amino acids. With 0 bases clipped from V and 7 bases from J, the junction kept 8 bases outside the gene matches. CDR3 residues: CSARDWDRGKTGYTF. The CDR3 DNA reads as TGCAGTGCTAGAGACTGGGACAGGGGTAAAACTGGCTACACCTTC.

This clonotype was seen many times. The rearrangement joins TRBV10-3 to TRBJ1-2; TRBD1 agrees at 9 bases. V was pared by 9 bases and J by 5 bases, with 10 bases of the junction left unmatched. This CDR3 contains 14 residues. Germline V CDR1 and CDR2: ENHRY, SYGVKD. The CDR3 is CAMGQGPQGYGYTF. CDR3 in DNA: TGTGCCATGGGACAGGGCCCACAAGGGTATGGCTACACCTTC.

This clonotype was counted ten times or more. The rearrangement links TRBV5-1 to TRBJ2-2; the D gene is possibly TRBD1 (5 bases). V gave up 3 bases and J gave up 2 bases, with 11 bases separating them. The germline V gene encodes CDR1 SGHRS and CDR2 YFSETQ. The CDR3 runs 15 residues. CDR3 nucleotide sequence: TGCGCCAGCAGCTCCGACAGACATAACACCGGGGAGCTGTTTTTT. Protein product: CASSSDRHNTGELFF. Based on the CDR3 plus reference TRBV5-1 and TRBJ2-2, the full variable domain is KAGVTQTPRYLIKTRGQQVTLSCSPISGHRSVSWYQQTPGQGLQFLFEYFSETQRNKGNFPGRFSGRQFSNSRSEMNVSTLELGDSALYLCASSSDRHNTGELFFGEGSRLTVL.

This clonotype has only a few counts. V gene TRBV6-6 combines with J gene TRBJ2-5; the D is unclear. The CDR3 consists of 11 residues. The V and J ends lost 6 bases and 5 bases respectively, with 7 bases between them. The germline CDR1 and CDR2 sequences are MNHNY and SVGAGI (reference sequence). The CDR3 sequence: CASRLMETQYF. The CDR3 coding sequence is TGTGCCAGCAGGCTCATGGAGACCCAGTACTTC.

This clonotype turned up a few times. V usage is TRBV29-1 and J usage is TRBJ2-1; no clear D gene. The length of the CDR3 is 13 residues. V lost 0 bases and J 11 bases, leaving 14 bases between the germline ends. Germline values: CDR1 SQVTM, CDR2 ANQGSEA. The CDR3 reads CSVEDLGTMKQFF. CDR3 nucleotide sequence: TGCAGCGTTGAAGATCTTGGTACAATGAAGCAGTTCTTC.

The rearrangement joins TRBV4-1 to TRBJ1-1; D perhaps matches TRBD1 (5 bases). Germline V gives CDR1 MGHRA, CDR2 YSYEKL. CDR3 size: 15 residues. The germline V and J ends were trimmed by 0 bases and 0 bases, with 8 bases remaining between them. The CDR3 DNA follows: TGCGCCAGCAGCCAAGATGACAGTATGAACACTGAAGCTTTCTTT. This sequence encodes CASSQDDSMNTEAFF.

This clonotype was observed many times. The rearrangement uses TRBV7-9 and TRBJ2-3; no firm D call. Germline lookup yields CDR1 SEHNR and CDR2 FQNEAQ (reference sequence). This CDR3 contains 16 residues. V shed 6 bases and J shed 0 bases, with 16 bases lying between them. Here the CDR3 DNA reads TGTGCCAGCAGTCAGGAAAGGTTGCGCAGCACAGATACGCAGTATTTT. This codes for CASSQERLRSTDTQYF.

The rearrangement uses TRBV3-1 and TRBJ1-1, with D hard to call. Trimming cost V 0 bases and J 5 bases, with 10 bases left between them. The CDR3 totals 14 residues. Germline values: CDR1 LGHDT, CDR2 YNNKEL (reference sequence). The CDR3, as DNA: TGTGCCAGCAGCCAAGATCTCCATGGGACTGAAGCTTTCTTT. Amino acid sequence: CASSQDLHGTEAFF.

This clonotype was seen a handful of times. V and J are TRBV5-4 and TRBJ1-1; D is unclear. The germline CDR1 and CDR2 sequences are SGHNT and YYREEE (reference sequence). The ends were cut back, 4 bases at V and 3 bases at J, with 10 bases in the middle. The CDR3 totals 13 residues. The chain's CDR3 is CASSPGKDTEAFF. In DNA form, the CDR3 reads TGTGCCAGCAGCCCGGGAAAAGACACTGAAGCTTTCTTT.

The chain uses TRBV6-5 and TRBJ1-1, with D maybe TRBD1 (5 bases). The CDR3 extends over 13 amino acids. Trimming took off 10 bases at V and 1 base at J, with 13 bases between the two ends. Germline V gene data show CDR1 as MNHEY and CDR2 as SVGAGI. The CDR3 spells CATPTGENTEAFF. In DNA form, the CDR3 reads TGTGCCACCCCGACGGGGGAGAACACTGAAGCTTTCTTT.

This clonotype was seen many times. Relative to the germline gene, one junction end is altered; a read error may explain this. J is TRBJ1-5 and V is TRBV12-3 or TRBV12-4, with TRBD1 identical over 7 bases. The CDR3 covers 14 residues. CDR3 region: CASSLTGPQQPQNF. CDR3 nucleotides: TGTGCCAGCAGTCTGACAGGGCCCCAACAGCCCCAGAATTTT.

This clonotype was seen repeatedly, ten times or more. V usage is TRBV5-1 and J usage is TRBJ2-4, with D maybe TRBD1 (7 bases). CDR1 is SGHRS, CDR2 YFSETQ, per germline. The CDR3 is 17 residues long. Trimming stripped 4 bases from V and 0 bases from J, with 17 bases between. CDR3 loop: CASSPNPGGLAKNIQYF. CDR3 sequence (DNA): TGCGCCAGCAGCCCGAACCCAGGGGGGCTAGCCAAAAACATTCAGTACTTC.

This clonotype was recorded at least ten times. The chain joins TRBV3-1 to TRBJ1-1; a possible D gene is TRBD1 (5 bases). Trimming pared 0 bases from V and 0 bases from J, leaving 11 bases between. The length of the CDR3 is 16 residues. The germline V gene has CDR1 LGHDT and CDR2 YNNKEL (reference sequence). CDR3 coding DNA: TGTGCCAGCAGCCAAGAGGTACTGGGGCTGAACACTGAAGCTTTCTTT. Protein sequence: CASSQEVLGLNTEAFF.

This clonotype was observed many times. The J gene is TRBJ2-3, the V gene TRBV11-1; TRBD1 or TRBD2 may be the D gene (6 bases each). The CDR3 is 17 amino acids. V was clipped by 6 bases and J by 0 bases, with 19 bases between them. The germline V gene encodes CDR1 SGHAT and CDR2 FQDESV (reference sequence). The CDR3 reads CASSLPRGPSSTDTQYF. The CDR3 coding sequence is TGTGCCAGCAGTTTACCCCGGGGGCCGTCTAGCACAGATACGCAGTATTTT.